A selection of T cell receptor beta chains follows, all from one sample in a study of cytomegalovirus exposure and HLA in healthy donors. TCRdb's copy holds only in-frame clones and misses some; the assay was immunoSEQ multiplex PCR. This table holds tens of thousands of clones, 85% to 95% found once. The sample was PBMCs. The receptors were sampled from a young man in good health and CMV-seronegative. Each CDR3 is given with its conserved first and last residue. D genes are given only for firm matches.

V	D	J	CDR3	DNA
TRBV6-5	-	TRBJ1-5	CASSYNQPQHF	TGTGCCAGCAGCTATAATCAGCCCCAGCATTTT
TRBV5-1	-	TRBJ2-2	CASSFGGENGELFF	TGCGCCAGCAGCTTCGGCGGGGAGAACGGGGAGCTGTTTTTT
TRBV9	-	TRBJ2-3	CASSVGGVKDTQYF	TGTGCCAGCAGCGTAGGCGGGGTCAAAGATACGCAGTATTTT
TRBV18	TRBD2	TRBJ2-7	CASSSGTAGVLYF	TGTGCCAGCTCAAGTGGAACAGCGGGAGTGTTGTACTTC
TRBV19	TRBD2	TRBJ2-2	CASSKLAGGGGELFF	TGTGCCAGTAGTAAATTAGCGGGAGGTGGTGGGGAGCTGTTTTTT
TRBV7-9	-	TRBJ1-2	CASSPWGSTYGYTF	TGTGCCAGCAGCCCCTGGGGCAGTACCTATGGCTACACCTTC
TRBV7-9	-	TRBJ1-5	CASSRTGSNQPQHF	TGTGCCAGCAGCCGTACAGGGAGCAATCAGCCCCAGCATTTT
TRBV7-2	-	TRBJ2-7	CASSLDGSSYEQYF	TGTGCCAGCAGCTTAGACGGTAGCTCCTACGAGCAGTACTTC
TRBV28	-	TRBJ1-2	CASSLGGATYGYTF	TGTGCCAGCAGTTTGGGGGGGGCTACCTATGGCTACACCTTC
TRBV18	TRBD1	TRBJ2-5	CASSPGTGGETQYF	TGTGCCAGCTCCCCCGGGACAGGGGGAGAGACCCAGTACTTC
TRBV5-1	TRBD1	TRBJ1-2	CASSKGQGLDGYTF	TGCGCCAGCAGCAAGGGACAGGGTCTGGATGGCTACACCTTC
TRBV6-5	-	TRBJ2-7	CASSHRMTGAYEQYF	TGTGCCAGCAGCCACCGAATGACGGGGGCCTACGAGCAGTACTTC
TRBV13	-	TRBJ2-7	CASSLPGEGYEQYF	TGTGCCAGCAGCTTACCAGGTGAGGGCTACGAGCAGTACTTC
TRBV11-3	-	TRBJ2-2	CASSTSRRNTNTGELFF	TGTGCCAGCAGCACGTCCAGGCGAAATACGAACACCGGGGAGCTGTTTTTT